The present TCR beta chain was sequenced within a study of T-cell reconstitution after alpha-beta-depleted transplantation in children. This clonotype was counted only a few times. A TCRbeta library incorporating unique molecular identifiers was prepared. TCRdb passed the PCR reads through MiXCR, listing each CDR3 protein once. This sample carries approximately 240,000 distinct CDR3 sequences, 8% to 10% of them seen once, and the ten largest clones take about 6%. The sequence was collected from a human donor who donated a stem cell graft to a child with acute lymphoblastic leukemia. The source was PBMCs from the stem cell graft donor, collected from the stem cell graft.

CDR3 nucleotides: TGCAGTGCTAGAGATCGGCCGAACACTGAAGCTTTCTTT. It translates to CSARDRPNTEAFF. The gene calls are TRBV20-1 and TRBJ1-1; unclear D gene. Germline CDR1 DFQATT, CDR2 SNEGSKA (reference sequence). The CDR3 is 13 amino acids. Between the trimmed V and J ends, which lost 0 bases and 1 base, there was a span of 6 bases.